The next 29 T cell receptor beta chains were all read from a single sample in a study of T cells in Graves' hyperthyroidism and ophthalmopathy. TCR beta CDR3 sequences were amplified from RNA transcripts. In the first-round RT-PCR of the TCR CDR3, the HTBI primer set was used. TCRdb used MiXCR to reprocess the multiplex PCR reads, holding one entry per CDR3 protein. Among 330,000 or so distinct CDR3 sequences listed, 15% to 20% were seen once. Sequences were obtained from blood. These receptors came from a woman aged 40 to 55 with Graves' ophthalmopathy.

This clonotype has ten or more counts. The chain carries TRBV15 and TRBJ1-1, with no clear D. The CDR3 has 14 amino acids. The ends were cut back, 1 base at V and 1 base at J, with 7 bases in the middle. Germline values: CDR1 LNHNV, CDR2 YYDKDF (reference sequence). CDR3 DNA sequence: TGTGCCACCAGCAGAGTTGGGGAGAACACTGAAGCTTTCTTT. Its translation: CATSRVGENTEAFF.

This clonotype was recorded once. This chain joins TRBV29-1 and TRBJ1-1; D is possibly TRBD1 (5 bases). Germline lookup yields CDR1 SQVTM and CDR2 ANQGSEA. The CDR3 is 13 amino acids. V was shortened by 6 bases and J by 4 bases, with 15 bases between the two germline ends. The CDR3 nucleotides read TGCAGCGTGACGGAGGGAGGGGCCACTGAAGCTTTCTTT. Amino acid sequence: CSVTEGGATEAFF. The full variable domain, in which reference TRBV29-1 and TRBJ1-1 provide the parts outside the CDR3, is SAVISQKPSRDICQRGTSLTIQCQVDSQVTMMFWYRQQPGQSLTLIATANQGSEATYESGFVIDKFPISRPNLTFSTLTVSNMSPEDSSIYLCSVTEGGATEAFFGQGTRLTVV.

The chain uses TRBV27 and TRBJ2-7, with 13 positions matching TRBD2. Germline V gives CDR1 MNHEY, CDR2 SMNVEV (reference sequence). V gave up 6 bases and J gave up 4 bases; unmatched junction bases: 15. This CDR3 comprises 18 residues. The CDR3 protein is CASRPRTSGRMFIYEQYF. Written as DNA, the CDR3 is TGTGCCAGCAGACCAAGGACTAGCGGGAGAATGTTTATTTACGAGCAGTACTTC.

This clonotype was counted many times. This may be a read error: a much more frequent sequence differs by one nucleotide. The V gene is TRBV5-1, the J gene TRBJ2-5; possible D gene TRBD2, 5 bases. Per germline, CDR1 SGHRS and CDR2 YFSETQ. The CDR3 runs to 16 residues. This chain's CDR3 is CTSSLDLGARGETQYF. CDR3 bases: TGCACCAGCAGCTTGGATCTAGGAGCGCGAGGGGAGACCCAGTACTTC.

This clonotype appeared many times. The chain joins TRBV20-1 to TRBJ1-2; TRBD1 is a possible D gene (6 bases). Germline V gene lookup returns CDR1 DFQATT and CDR2 SNEGSKA (reference sequence). V was cut by 0 bases and J by 8 bases, with 7 bases left in between. The CDR3 contains 11 residues. The CDR3 DNA follows: TGCAGTGCTAGAGATAGGGGGGGCTACACCTTC. It encodes CSARDRGGYTF.

This clonotype was observed a few times. The J gene is TRBJ1-3, the V gene TRBV12-3 or TRBV12-4; TRBD1 matches 7 bases. This CDR3 is built from 13 residues. V lost 3 bases to trimming and J lost 7 bases; unmatched junction nucleotides: 3. The CDR3 DNA is TGTGCCAGCAGTTTCACAGGGGCCAACACCATATATTTT. As protein: CASSFTGANTIYF.

This clonotype was seen repeatedly, ten times or more. The chain links TRBV12-3 or TRBV12-4 to TRBJ1-3; 7 bases are shared with TRBD1. Trimming removed 4 bases from V and 0 bases from J; junction bases left unmatched: 6. CDR3 length: 16 residues. The CDR3 region is CASSYDRDHSGNTIYF. CDR3 DNA: TGTGCCAGCAGTTACGACAGGGACCACTCTGGAAACACCATATATTTT.

This clonotype was recorded many times. The chain links TRBV6-5 to TRBJ1-5; D not certain. Germline CDR1 is MNHEY and CDR2 is SVGAGI. The CDR3 has 14 residues. V was pared by 8 bases and J by 3 bases, with 14 bases between. The CDR3 loop reads CASSRGVPNQPQHF. DNA for the CDR3: TGTGCCAGCTCCCGGGGTGTCCCCAATCAGCCCCAGCATTTT.

V usage is TRBV6-1 and J usage is TRBJ2-7; a weak D match, TRBD2 (6 bases). The V end lost 5 bases, the J end lost 4 bases, and 12 bases lay between the germline ends. Looked up from germline, CDR1 is MNHNS and CDR2 is SASEGT. There are 13 residues in the CDR3. This CDR3 reads CASSRGELYEQYF. CDR3 bases: TGTGCCAGCAGTCGCGGGGAGCTGTACGAGCAGTACTTC.

The sample holds many counts of this clonotype. This chain links TRBV19 with TRBJ1-1; 8 nucleotides line up with TRBD1. Germline trimming cut 4 bases from V and 8 bases from J; bases unmatched to any gene: 6. CDR1 and CDR2 (germline): LNHDA, SQIVND (reference sequence). This CDR3 is built from 13 residues. The CDR3 DNA is TGTGCCAGTAGTACACCCGCAGGGGGCGAAGCTTTCTTT. Its translation: CASSTPAGGEAFF.

This clonotype was seen ten or more times. The J gene is TRBJ2-5, the V gene TRBV12-5; the match to TRBD2 covers 7 bases. The CDR3 covers 14 residues. Germline V gene data show CDR1 as LGHNT and CDR2 as FRNRAP. Trimming removed 4 bases from V and 1 base from J; junction bases left unmatched: 3. The CDR3 reads CASGWIAGQETQYF. CDR3 coding DNA: TGTGCTAGTGGTTGGATAGCGGGCCAAGAGACCCAGTACTTC.

This clonotype was counted between two and nine times. The J gene is TRBJ2-7, the V gene TRBV7-8, with D maybe TRBD2 (7 bases). Trimming pared 4 bases from V and 3 bases from J, leaving 19 bases between. The CDR3 extends over 16 amino acids. CDR1 SGHVS and CDR2 FQNEAQ come from the germline V gene. The DNA of the CDR3 is TGTGCCAGCAGCTCTGCCGTGCGGGGGACACTCTACGAGCAGTACTTC. As protein: CASSSAVRGTLYEQYF. The full variable domain, completed using reference TRBV7-8 and TRBJ2-7, is GAGVSQSPRYKVAKRGQDVALRCDPISGHVSLFWYQQALGQGPEFLTYFQNEAQLDKSGLPSDRFFAERPEGSVSTLKIQRTQQEDSAVYLCASSSAVRGTLYEQYFGPGTRLTVT.

This clonotype was counted ten times or more. The chain links TRBV27 to TRBJ2-5, with 7 bases identical to TRBD1. This CDR3 is 14 amino acids long. CDR1 and CDR2 (germline): MNHEY, SMNVEV (reference sequence). The ends lost 5 bases at V and 4 bases at J; junction bases unmatched: 7. The CDR3 reads CASSPGQRGETQYF. CDR3 sequence (DNA): TGTGCCAGCAGTCCGGGACAGAGGGGAGAGACCCAGTACTTC.

This clonotype was detected many times. The chain couples TRBV27 to TRBJ2-7, with D perhaps matching TRBD1 (6 bases). V shed 9 bases and J shed 4 bases, with 22 bases lying between them. This CDR3 has 15 residues. CDR1 MNHEY and CDR2 SMNVEV come from the germline V gene (reference sequence). The CDR3 DNA is TGTGCCAGTCAATTCAGAGGTTACAGGGCTTACGAGCAGTACTTC. Its protein product is CASQFRGYRAYEQYF.

This clonotype occurred many times. The V and J genes are TRBV5-1 and TRBJ1-2, with 8 bases fitting TRBD1. CDR3 length: 14 residues. Germline V gives CDR1 SGHRS, CDR2 YFSETQ. V lost 0 bases, J lost 5 bases, and 3 bases stayed unmatched. DNA for the CDR3: TGCGCCAGCAGCTTGGAGACAGGGGAATATGGCTACACCTTC. Encoded protein: CASSLETGEYGYTF. Together with reference TRBV5-1 and TRBJ1-2, the CDR3 gives the full variable domain: KAGVTQTPRYLIKTRGQQVTLSCSPISGHRSVSWYQQTPGQGLQFLFEYFSETQRNKGNFPGRFSGRQFSNSRSEMNVSTLELGDSALYLCASSLETGEYGYTFGSGTRLTVV.

The table lists this clonotype with many counts. The V and J genes are TRBV29-1 and TRBJ1-2; 7 bases are a match to TRBD1. CDR3 length: 13 amino acids. Trimming removed 3 bases from V and 3 bases from J; junction bases left unmatched: 4. Germline V gene sequence: CDR1 SQVTM, CDR2 ANQGSEA. CDR3 DNA sequence: TGCAGCGTTGACCCGGGACAGTACTATGGCTACACCTTC. Translating it yields CSVDPGQYYGYTF.

Comment on this clonotype: A much more abundant neighbour one base away suggests this may be a read error. The V and J genes are TRBV28 and TRBJ1-5; D is uncertain. V was cut by 2 bases and J by 7 bases, with 12 bases left in between. The germline V gene has CDR1 MDHEN and CDR2 SYDVKM. This CDR3 contains 14 residues. CDR3 nucleotide sequence: TGTGCCAGCAGTTTAATGGGGTATTCGCAGCCCCAGCATTTT. This sequence encodes CASSLMGYSQPQHF.

This clonotype was seen at least ten times. The chain combines TRBV11-1 with TRBJ1-2; possible D gene TRBD1, 5 bases. Trimming removed 7 bases at V and 4 bases at J, with 25 bases between. The germline gives CDR1 SGHAT, CDR2 FQDESV (reference sequence). The CDR3 length is 17 residues. The CDR3 DNA follows: TGTGCCAGCACCGCTGGGGCAGGGTTCGCGACTACCTATGGCTACACCTTC. Its translation is CASTAGAGFATTYGYTF.

This clonotype was seen repeatedly, ten times or more. The chain couples TRBV4-3 to TRBJ2-7; 10 bases are shared with TRBD1. The V gene end was trimmed by 3 bases and the J gene end by 6 bases; junction bases not matched to a gene: 8. The CDR3 spans 15 residues. Germline V gene sequence: CDR1 LGHNA, CDR2 YSLEER. CDR3 residues: CASSHLTGGLGEQYF. CDR3 nucleotides: TGCGCCAGCAGCCACCTGACAGGGGGCCTTGGCGAGCAGTACTTC.

This clonotype was recorded at least ten times. The rearrangement joins TRBV6-5 to TRBJ2-7, with D possibly being TRBD2 (6 bases). The ends were cut back, 3 bases at V and 1 base at J, with 10 bases in the middle. Germline-derived CDR1 and CDR2 are MNHEY and SVGAGI. The CDR3 is 14 amino acids. The CDR3 loop reads CASSYFSGSYEQYF. Here the CDR3 DNA reads TGTGCCAGCAGTTATTTTAGCGGTTCCTACGAGCAGTACTTC.

A few counts support this clonotype. This chain joins TRBV4-1 and TRBJ2-7; 8 nucleotides agree with TRBD1. With 5 bases clipped from V and 4 bases from J, the junction kept 10 bases outside the gene matches. In germline, CDR1 is MGHRA, CDR2 YSYEKL. The CDR3 is 15 residues long. CDR3 sequence: CASSGTWGQVYEQYF. CDR3 nucleotides: TGCGCCAGCAGCGGTACCTGGGGACAGGTTTACGAGCAGTACTTC.

This clonotype was detected many times. V and J are TRBV6-4 and TRBJ2-6; tentatively, D is TRBD2 (5 bases). Germline V lookup: CDR1 MRHNA, CDR2 SNTAGT. V was shortened by 5 bases and J by 1 base, with 15 bases between the two germline ends. The CDR3 is 17 amino acids. CDR3 bases: TGTGCCAGCAGTCCACTAGTTCCCCTATCTGGGGCCAACGTCCTGACTTTC. Its protein product is CASSPLVPLSGANVLTF.

CDR3 bases: TGTGCCAGCAGCTTGGCGAGCCACTCCTATAATTCACCCCTCCACTTT. Amino acid sequence: CASSLASHSYNSPLHF. The genes are TRBV13 and TRBJ1-6; D call uncertain. Germline CDR1 PRHDT, CDR2 FYEKMQ (reference sequence). The germline V and J ends were trimmed by 3 bases and 0 bases, with 9 bases remaining between them. The length of the CDR3 is 16 residues. Filled out from reference TRBV13 and TRBJ1-6, the complete variable domain reads AAGVIQSPRHLIKEKRETATLKCYPIPRHDTVYWYQQGPGQDPQFLISFYEKMQSDKGSIPDRFSAQQFSDYHSELNMSSLELGDSALYFCASSLASHSYNSPLHFGNGTRLTVT.

This clonotype occurred many times. V is TRBV15 and J is TRBJ1-5; perhaps TRBD1 as D (5 bases). Trimming removed 4 bases at V and 3 bases at J, with 16 bases between. This CDR3 region has 16 residues. Per the germline V gene, CDR1 is LNHNV and CDR2 is YYDKDF (reference sequence). The CDR3 coding sequence is TGTGCCACCAGCAAGATACCTGACAGAATCAATCAGCCCCAGCATTTT. It is translated as CATSKIPDRINQPQHF.

At least ten counts were recorded for this clonotype. The V gene is TRBV28, the J gene TRBJ2-5; 9 nucleotides match TRBD2. This CDR3 has 16 amino acids. Trimming at V came to 7 bases and at J to 2 bases, leaving 11 bases not matched to a gene. Germline V gene lookup returns CDR1 MDHEN and CDR2 SYDVKM. The CDR3 spells CASTGRVAGEQETQYF. The CDR3 coding sequence is TGTGCCAGCACCGGGCGGGTAGCGGGAGAGCAAGAGACCCAGTACTTC.

The chain couples TRBV9 to TRBJ2-2, with D maybe TRBD2 (6 bases). The V gene lost 2 bases and the J gene lost 8 bases, with 10 bases spanning the gap. CDR1 and CDR2 (germline): SGDLS, YYNGEE. This CDR3 contains 13 residues. This CDR3 is CASSVLAIGELFF. CDR3 DNA: TGTGCCAGCAGCGTCCTAGCGATTGGGGAGCTGTTTTTT.

This clonotype was found a few times. V and J are TRBV5-1 and TRBJ2-6; D call uncertain. There are 15 residues in the CDR3. The germline V gene has CDR1 SGHRS and CDR2 YFSETQ. Trimming left V 0 bases short and J 1 base short, with 5 bases between. CDR3 sequence reads: CASSLAASGANVLTF. CDR3 DNA sequence: TGCGCCAGCAGCTTGGCCGCGTCTGGGGCCAACGTCCTGACTTTC.

This clonotype has at least ten counts. The chain has TRBV11-1 and TRBJ2-7; 8 bases align to TRBD1. The CDR3 covers 16 residues. The ends lost 7 bases at V and 1 base at J; junction bases unmatched: 12. The germline V gene has CDR1 SGHAT and CDR2 FQDESV (reference sequence). CDR3 nucleotide sequence: TGTGCCAGCACCCCGAAACAGGGGGAACCATCCTACGAGCAGTACTTC. Amino acid sequence: CASTPKQGEPSYEQYF.

This clonotype was recorded a few times. The V call is TRBV5-1, the J call TRBJ2-2, with D tentatively TRBD2 (5 bases). Trimming removed 2 bases from V and 6 bases from J, with 8 bases in between. Germline-derived CDR1 and CDR2 are SGHRS and YFSETQ. There are 13 residues in the CDR3. CDR3 sequence reads: CASSFVRAGELFF. As DNA, the CDR3 is TGCGCCAGCAGCTTTGTGAGGGCCGGGGAGCTGTTTTTT.